A selection of T cell receptor beta chains follows, all from one sample in a study of blood T cell repertoires in COVID-19. Sequencing was performed with immunoSEQ multiplex PCR; in TCRdb, only in-frame clones are kept and a portion is missing. The table lists 290,000 or so clones, about nine tenths of them singletons, with approximately 1.2% in the top ten. The sequencing input was PBMCs or T cells enriched from blood (not recorded which). These receptors came from a woman in her 30s who had recovered from COVID-19. CDR3s include the opening cysteine and the closing phenylalanine or tryptophan. D genes are given only for firm matches. Rows give clone size only sometimes, using once, few, many, or a class for an expanded clone.

clone_size	d_call	v_call	j_call	cdr3_nt	cdr3_aa
.	.	TRBV5-1	TRBJ1-4	TGCGCCAGCAGCCCCGGACAGACTGCAACTAATAATGAAAAACTGTTTTTT	CASSPGQTATNNEKLFF
.	.	TRBV27	TRBJ1-2	TGTGCCAGCGCACTTTACGGGGAGGGTGGCTACACCTTC	CASALYGEGGYTF
.	.	TRBV15	TRBJ2-7	TGTGCCACCAGCAGAGATCAGGGTAGAAGGCGGGAGCAGTACTTC	CATSRDQGRRREQYF
.	.	TRBV12-3/TRBV12-4	TRBJ2-7	TGTGCCAGCAGTTTAACAGGGTTCGAGCAGTACTTC	CASSLTGFEQYF
.	TRBD1	TRBV28	TRBJ1-2	TGTGCCAGCAGCCCGGGACAGAGCCGTCTCTATGGCTACACCTTC	CASSPGQSRLYGYTF
few	.	TRBV7-2	TRBJ1-4	TGTGCCAGCAGCTCAACAGACAGCATGGAATATGAAAAACTGTTTTTT	CASSSTDSMEYEKLFF
.	TRBD2	TRBV24-1	TRBJ2-2	TGTGCCACCAGTGATTACGGACTAGCGGGATACACCGGGGAGCTGTTTTTT	CATSDYGLAGYTGELFF
.	TRBD1	TRBV18	TRBJ1-2	TGTGCCAGCTCACAAGGACAGGGGCCTAACTATGGCTACACCTTC	CASSQGQGPNYGYTF
few	TRBD2	TRBV30	TRBJ2-7	TGTGCCTTTGACCGGGAGGTGAGGCGGGAGCAGTACTTC	CAFDREVRREQYF
once	.	TRBV29-1	TRBJ1-2	TGCAGCGTAAAAAACGGGGACTATGGCTACACCTTC	CSVKNGDYGYTF
.	.	TRBV19	TRBJ2-5	TGTGCCAGTAGGTTCGGGGGATCCCAAGAGACCCAGTACTTC	CASRFGGSQETQYF
.	.	TRBV5-1	TRBJ1-2	TGCGCCAGCAGCTTGGGGGCAGGGGATGGCTACACCTTC	CASSLGAGDGYTF
.	TRBD2	TRBV7-7	TRBJ2-1	TGTGCTAGCAGGCGACTAGCGGGAGGGCCCTCCAGCTCCTACAATGAGCAGTTCTTC	CASRRLAGGPSSSYNEQFF
.	TRBD1	TRBV27	TRBJ1-6	TGTGCCAGCGCGGGACAGGGAGGCTCACCCCTCCACTTT	CASAGQGGSPLHF
.	TRBD1	TRBV19	TRBJ2-4	TGTGCCAGTAAGGGACAGGGGCTACCCTCACTAGCCAAAAACATTCAGTACTTC	CASKGQGLPSLAKNIQYF